These 23 T cell receptor beta chains were sequenced from one sample in a study of shared clonotypes between healthy human individuals. This table comes from immunoSEQ multiplex PCR, and its TCRdb copy is limited to in-frame clones, with some not included. This table holds hundreds of thousands of clones, around two thirds found once. Sequenced sample: memory CD4+ T cells sorted from blood. Subset reported: CD45RA-negative fraction. These receptors were taken from a woman between 25 and 40 years old in good health.

CDR3 in amino acids: CASSEEGRIWTDTQYF. Written as DNA, the CDR3 is TGTGCCAGCAGTGAAGAGGGAAGGATCTGGACAGATACGCAGTATTTT. V usage is TRBV25-1 and J usage is TRBJ2-3, with a tentative D call TRBD2 (5 bases). The CDR3 is 16 residues long. Trimming pared 2 bases from V and 3 bases from J, leaving 15 bases between. The germline V gene encodes CDR1 MGHDK and CDR2 SYGVNS.

The gene calls are TRBV27 and TRBJ2-3, with 9 bases that match TRBD2. CDR3 length: 16 residues. V lost 9 bases and J lost 4; bases outside the gene matches: 14. Looked up from germline, CDR1 is MNHEY and CDR2 is SMNVEV (reference sequence). The CDR3 here is CASAGLAIGEPDTQYF. CDR3 in DNA: TGTGCCAGTGCGGGACTAGCAATTGGGGAACCAGATACGCAGTATTTT.

This clone was detected only a few times. Here the CDR3 DNA reads TGTGCCAGCAGCTCTGGGACTCCCGGCAATGAGCAGTTCTTC. Residues: CASSSGTPGNEQFF. This rearrangement joins TRBV7-3 to TRBJ2-1, with D possibly TRBD2 on 6 matching bases. Germline V lookup: CDR1 SGHTA, CDR2 FQGTGA. V was pared by 4 bases and J by 6 bases, with 13 bases between. The CDR3 runs 14 residues.

The V call is TRBV5-1, the J call TRBJ1-1, with TRBD1 matching over 8 bases. Germline lookup yields CDR1 SGHRS and CDR2 YFSETQ. V shed 6 bases, J shed 1 base, and the junction held 5 bases outside the gene matches. This CDR3 region has 14 residues. Here the CDR3 reads CASTFGTGNTEAFF. DNA for the CDR3: TGCGCCAGCACCTTCGGGACAGGGAACACTGAAGCTTTCTTT.

The rearrangement links TRBV19 to TRBJ2-7; 10 bases fit TRBD1. Unmatched junction bases numbered 12, after V lost 7 bases and J lost 3 bases. The germline V gene has CDR1 LNHDA and CDR2 SQIVND (reference sequence). The CDR3 runs to 16 residues. DNA for the CDR3: TGTGCCAGTACCCAATCGGCGGGGACAGGGGTCTACGAGCAGTACTTC. Translating gives CASTQSAGTGVYEQYF.

The chain links TRBV2 to TRBJ2-6; D perhaps matches TRBD2 (5 bases). Trimming removed 6 bases at V and 2 bases at J, with 17 bases between. Germline CDR1 reads SNHLY; CDR2 reads FYNNEI. There are 17 residues in the CDR3. CDR3 in amino acids: CASRRADGNPGANVLTF. CDR3 coding DNA: TGTGCCAGCAGGAGGGCGGATGGGAATCCTGGGGCCAACGTCCTGACTTTC.

This clone was seen only once. Other DNA sequences in this sample translate to the same CDR3. The CDR3 nucleotides read TGTGCCAGCAGCTTGGCCGGGTACACTGAAGCTTTCTTT. Encoded protein: CASSLAGYTEAFF. V gene TRBV11-2 combines with J gene TRBJ1-1; no reliable D call. V shed 3 bases and J shed 3 bases, with 8 bases lying between them. There are 13 residues in the CDR3. Germline CDR1 SGHAT, CDR2 FQNNGV.

The chain has TRBV5-1 and TRBJ2-1; 7 bases match TRBD2. Looked up from germline, CDR1 is SGHRS and CDR2 is YFSETQ. CDR3 length: 14 residues. Trimming took 4 bases from V and 6 from J; bases not matched to a gene: 7. As DNA, the CDR3 is TGCGCCAGCAGCGGAGTAGCGGGCCTCAATGAGCAGTTCTTC. Its translation is CASSGVAGLNEQFF.

This rearrangement joins TRBV6-6 to TRBJ2-7; D gene uncertain. Deletions cut 2 bases from V and 5 bases from J, with 16 bases between. Germline lookup yields CDR1 MNHNY and CDR2 SVGAGI (reference sequence). This CDR3 contains 15 residues. CDR3 sequence: CASSYGPGVLNEQYF. The CDR3 region has the DNA TGTGCCAGCAGTTACGGACCAGGTGTTTTAAACGAGCAGTACTTC.

V and J are TRBV10-2 and TRBJ2-3, with D possibly matching TRBD2 (5 bases). This CDR3 region has 13 residues. Germline-derived CDR1 and CDR2 are WSHSY and SAAADI. V was pared by 7 bases and J by 4 bases, with 12 bases between. The CDR3: CASTEGAADTQYF. Written as DNA, the CDR3 is TGCGCCAGCACAGAGGGAGCGGCAGATACGCAGTATTTT.

This chain connects TRBV9 to TRBJ2-7; D is unresolved. Germline CDR1 SGDLS, CDR2 YYNGEE. CDR3 length: 15 amino acids. Trimming cost V 4 bases and J 7 bases, with 21 bases left between them. The CDR3 DNA sequence: TGTGCCAGCAGCCCCCACGGGCCGGCCCAGGCGGAGCAGTACTTC. Protein product: CASSPHGPAQAEQYF.

The V call is TRBV28, the J call TRBJ2-1; 10 bases fit TRBD1. CDR1 and CDR2 from the germline V gene are MDHEN and SYDVKM. The CDR3 is 16 amino acids. V gave up 6 bases and J gave up 6 bases; unmatched junction bases: 11. The CDR3 region is CASSLPGQGSPNEQFF. The DNA of the CDR3 is TGTGCCAGCAGCCTACCGGGACAGGGGTCCCCCAATGAGCAGTTCTTC.

The chain employs TRBV6-5 and TRBJ2-7; 7 bases are shared with TRBD1. CDR3 size: 14 residues. The V gene's germline CDR1 is MNHEY and CDR2 SVGAGI. The ends lost 8 bases at V and 1 base at J; junction bases unmatched: 8. Written as DNA, the CDR3 is TGTGCCAGCCAAGGACAGGCCGTTTCCTACGAGCAGTACTTC. Protein: CASQGQAVSYEQYF.

The CDR3 DNA is TGTGCCAGCAGCTTAGGCAGGGGCTCTGGCTACACCTTC. Its protein product is CASSLGRGSGYTF. This chain uses TRBV11-2 with TRBJ1-2; maybe TRBD1 (6 bases). The CDR3 loop spans 13 amino acids. Germline CDR1 and CDR2: SGHAT and FQNNGV. Trimming pared 1 base from V and 7 bases from J, leaving 10 bases between.

The J gene is TRBJ2-5, the V gene TRBV29-1, with D possibly called TRBD1 or TRBD2 (5 bases each). CDR1 and CDR2 (germline): SQVTM, ANQGSEA. The CDR3 sequence is 14 residues long. V lost 8 bases and J 5 bases, leaving 21 bases between the germline ends. The CDR3 here is CSFGTGMGRETQYF. The CDR3 coding sequence is TGCAGCTTCGGGACGGGAATGGGACGGGAGACCCAGTACTTC.

This clone was recorded at least ten times. Within the sample, other DNA sequences also encode this same CDR3. The chain recombines TRBV6-1 with TRBJ1-1; TRBD1 is a possible D gene (6 bases). V was clipped by 6 bases and J by 1 base, with 12 bases between them. CDR3 length: 14 residues. Germline V gene sequence: CDR1 MNHNS, CDR2 SASEGT. CDR3 sequence reads: CASSGRGGNTEAFF. CDR3 in DNA: TGTGCCAGCAGCGGGAGGGGGGGGAACACTGAAGCTTTCTTT.

The V and J genes are TRBV7-2 and TRBJ1-2; TRBD1 matches at 11 bases. Germline V gene data show CDR1 as SGHTA and CDR2 as FQGNSA. The ends lost 5 bases at V and 2 bases at J; junction bases unmatched: 1. The CDR3 is made up of 14 amino acids. The CDR3 loop is CASSRDRGNYGYTF. As DNA, the CDR3 is TGTGCCAGCAGCAGGGACAGGGGGAACTATGGCTACACCTTC.

This rearrangement joins TRBV6-5 to TRBJ2-7, with 10 bases aligning to TRBD1. From germline, CDR1 is MNHEY and CDR2 SVGAGI. The CDR3 sequence is 16 residues long. The ends lost 4 bases at V and 3 bases at J; junction bases unmatched: 9. For the CDR3, the DNA is TGTGCCAGCAGTTCCACGACAGGGGGCGAAAGCTACGAGCAGTACTTC. Amino acid sequence: CASSSTTGGESYEQYF.

This clone was picked up a small number of times. The chain has TRBV5-4 and TRBJ2-5, with 8 bases lining up with TRBD1. With 0 bases clipped from V and 5 bases from J, the junction kept 3 bases outside the gene matches. The CDR3 spans 14 residues. CDR1 and CDR2 from the germline V gene are SGHNT and YYREEE (reference sequence). The CDR3 loop reads CASSLDYRGETQYF. The CDR3 bases are TGTGCCAGCAGCTTGGATTACAGGGGGGAGACCCAGTACTTC.

This sequence joins TRBV10-3 and TRBJ1-2; D may be TRBD1 (5 bases). CDR3 size: 13 residues. Trimming pared 4 bases from V and 6 bases from J, leaving 12 bases between. CDR1 is ENHRY, CDR2 SYGVKD, per germline. Here the CDR3 reads CAISAPGGNGYTF. As DNA, the CDR3 is TGTGCCATCAGTGCCCCCGGGGGGAATGGCTACACCTTC.

The gene calls are TRBV11-3 and TRBJ2-1, with unresolved D. CDR1 and CDR2 from the germline V gene are SGHNT and YENEEA. This CDR3 contains 13 residues. Trimming left V 3 bases short and J 8 bases short, with 11 bases between. CDR3 loop: CASSFRPNDEQFF. The CDR3 coding sequence is TGTGCCAGCAGCTTTCGTCCCAATGATGAGCAGTTCTTC. The variable domain in full, completed from reference TRBV11-3 and TRBJ2-1, reads EAGVVQSPRYKIIEKKQPVAFWCNPISGHNTLYWYLQNLGQGPELLIRYENEEAVDDSQLPKDRFSAERLKGVDSTLKIQPAELGDSAVYLCASSFRPNDEQFFGPGTRLTVL.

The V gene is TRBV9, the J gene TRBJ2-1; 9 nucleotides align to TRBD1. CDR3 length equals 15 residues. Trimming at V came to 3 bases and at J to 2 bases, leaving 3 bases not matched to a gene. The germline CDR1 and CDR2 sequences are SGDLS and YYNGEE. The CDR3 nucleotides read TGTGCCAGCAGCGCGGACAGGGGCACCTACAATGAGCAGTTCTTC. Translating it yields CASSADRGTYNEQFF.

The chain employs TRBV28 and TRBJ1-5; D call uncertain. The CDR3 totals 14 residues. V was clipped by 6 bases and J by 1 base, with 10 bases between them. Germline loops: CDR1 MDHEN, CDR2 SYDVKM. CDR3 sequence: CASRPTESNQPQHF. As DNA, the CDR3 is TGTGCCAGCAGGCCCACAGAGAGCAATCAGCCCCAGCATTTT.